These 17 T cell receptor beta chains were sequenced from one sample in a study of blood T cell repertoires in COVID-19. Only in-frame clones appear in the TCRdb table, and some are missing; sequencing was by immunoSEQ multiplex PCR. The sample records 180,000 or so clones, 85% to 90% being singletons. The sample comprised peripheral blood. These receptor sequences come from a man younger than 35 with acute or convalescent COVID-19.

CDR3 in amino acids: CASSPLGTTGPNTGELFF. The CDR3 DNA is TGTGCCAGCTCACCACTCGGAACCACAGGTCCGAACACCGGGGAGCTGTTTTTT. J is TRBJ2-2 and V is TRBV18, with a possible D match to TRBD1 (5 bases). This CDR3 is built from 18 residues. CDR1 is KGHSH, CDR2 LQKENI, per germline. V lost 1 base and J lost 0, with 15 bases in between.

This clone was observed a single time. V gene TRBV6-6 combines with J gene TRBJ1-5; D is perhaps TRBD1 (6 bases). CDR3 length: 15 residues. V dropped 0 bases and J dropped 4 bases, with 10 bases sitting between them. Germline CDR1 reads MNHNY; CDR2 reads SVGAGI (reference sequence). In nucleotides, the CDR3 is TGTGCCAGCAGTTACTCCGGGACACAGAATCAGCCCCAGCATTTT. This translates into CASSYSGTQNQPQHF.

CDR3 in DNA: TGTGCCAGCAGTGAATTATCAGGGGTAGGGACAGATACGCAGTATTTT. This codes for CASSELSGVGTDTQYF. The chain couples TRBV25-1 to TRBJ2-3; D perhaps matches TRBD1 (6 bases). CDR1 is MGHDK and CDR2 is SYGVNS in the germline V gene. The CDR3 contains 16 residues. The V end lost 1 base, the J end lost 3 bases, and 14 bases lay between the germline ends.

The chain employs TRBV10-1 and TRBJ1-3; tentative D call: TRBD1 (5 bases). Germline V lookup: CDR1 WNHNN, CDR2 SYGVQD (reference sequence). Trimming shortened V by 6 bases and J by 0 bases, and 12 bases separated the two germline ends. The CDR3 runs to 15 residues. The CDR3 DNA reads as TGCGCCAGCAGGCCTGACAGAAACTCTGGAAACACCATATATTTT. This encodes CASRPDRNSGNTIYF.

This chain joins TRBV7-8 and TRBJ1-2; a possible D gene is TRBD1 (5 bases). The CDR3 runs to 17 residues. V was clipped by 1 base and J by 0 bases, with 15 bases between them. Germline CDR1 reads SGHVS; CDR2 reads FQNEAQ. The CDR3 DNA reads TGTGCCAGCAGCTTAGTTCGAAGGGGCAGTACTAACTATGGCTACACCTTC. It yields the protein CASSLVRRGSTNYGYTF.

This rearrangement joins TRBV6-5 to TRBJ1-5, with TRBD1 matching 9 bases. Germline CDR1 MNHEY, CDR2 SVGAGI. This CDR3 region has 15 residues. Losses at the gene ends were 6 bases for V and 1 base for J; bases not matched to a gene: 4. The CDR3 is CASRWGQGSNQPQHF. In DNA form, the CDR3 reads TGTGCCAGCAGATGGGGACAGGGAAGCAATCAGCCCCAGCATTTT.

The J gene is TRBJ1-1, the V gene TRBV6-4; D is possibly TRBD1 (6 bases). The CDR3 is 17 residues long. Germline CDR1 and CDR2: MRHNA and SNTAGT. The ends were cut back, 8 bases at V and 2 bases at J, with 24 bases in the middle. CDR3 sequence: CASGSGGRGGSNTEAFF. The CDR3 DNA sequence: TGTGCCAGCGGTTCAGGTGGCAGGGGAGGGTCTAACACTGAAGCTTTCTTT.

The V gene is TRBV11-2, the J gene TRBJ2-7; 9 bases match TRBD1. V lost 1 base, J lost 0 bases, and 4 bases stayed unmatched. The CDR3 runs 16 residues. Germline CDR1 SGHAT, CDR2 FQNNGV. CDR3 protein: CASSLVGGQGSYEQYF. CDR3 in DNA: TGTGCCAGCAGCTTAGTAGGGGGACAGGGCTCCTACGAGCAGTACTTC.

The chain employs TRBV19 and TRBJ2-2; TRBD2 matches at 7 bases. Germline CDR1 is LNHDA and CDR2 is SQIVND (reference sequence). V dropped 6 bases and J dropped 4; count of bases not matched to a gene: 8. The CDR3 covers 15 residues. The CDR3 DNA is TGTGCCAGTAGCCGGGGAGGGTCGAGCACCGGGGAGCTGTTTTTT. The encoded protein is CASSRGGSSTGELFF.

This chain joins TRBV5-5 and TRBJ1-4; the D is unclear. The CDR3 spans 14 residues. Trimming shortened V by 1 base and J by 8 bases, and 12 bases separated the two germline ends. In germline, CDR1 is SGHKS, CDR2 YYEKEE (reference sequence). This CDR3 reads CASSLTAVAEKLFF. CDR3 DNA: TGTGCCAGCAGCTTGACGGCCGTAGCAGAAAAACTGTTTTTT.

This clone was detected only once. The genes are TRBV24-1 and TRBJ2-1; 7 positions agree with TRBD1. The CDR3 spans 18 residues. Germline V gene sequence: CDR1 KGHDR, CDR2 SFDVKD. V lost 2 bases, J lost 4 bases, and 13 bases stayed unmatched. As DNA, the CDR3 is TGTGCCACCAGTGATTCTCCCCTTCAGGGGGAAAAATACAATGAGCAGTTCTTC. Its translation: CATSDSPLQGEKYNEQFF.

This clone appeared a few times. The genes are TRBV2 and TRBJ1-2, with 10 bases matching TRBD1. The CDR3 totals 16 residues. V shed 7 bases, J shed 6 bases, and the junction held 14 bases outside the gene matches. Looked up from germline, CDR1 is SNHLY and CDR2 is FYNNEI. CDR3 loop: CASTDGMGTGVNGYTF. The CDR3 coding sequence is TGTGCCAGCACGGACGGGATGGGGACAGGGGTAAATGGCTACACCTTC. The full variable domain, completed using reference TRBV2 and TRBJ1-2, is EPEVTQTPSHQVTQMGQEVILRCVPISNHLYFYWYRQILGQKVEFLVSFYNNEISEKSEIFDDQFSVERPDGSNFTLKIRSTKLEDSAMYFCASTDGMGTGVNGYTFGSGTRLTVV.

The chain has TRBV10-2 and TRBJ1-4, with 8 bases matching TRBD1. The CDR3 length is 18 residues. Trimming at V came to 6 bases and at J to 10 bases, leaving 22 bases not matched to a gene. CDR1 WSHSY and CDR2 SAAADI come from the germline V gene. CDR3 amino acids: CASRSGRDRQDFFGKLFF. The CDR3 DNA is TGCGCCAGCAGAAGCGGACGGGACAGGCAAGATTTTTTTGGAAAACTGTTTTTT.

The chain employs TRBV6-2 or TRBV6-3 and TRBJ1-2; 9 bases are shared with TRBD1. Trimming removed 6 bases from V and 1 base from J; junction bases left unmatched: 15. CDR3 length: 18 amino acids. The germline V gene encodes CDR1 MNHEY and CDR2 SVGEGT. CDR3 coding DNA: TGTGCCAGCAGCCGCCCTCCGGGACAGGGATATAATAACTATGGCTACACCTTC. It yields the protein CASSRPPGQGYNNYGYTF.

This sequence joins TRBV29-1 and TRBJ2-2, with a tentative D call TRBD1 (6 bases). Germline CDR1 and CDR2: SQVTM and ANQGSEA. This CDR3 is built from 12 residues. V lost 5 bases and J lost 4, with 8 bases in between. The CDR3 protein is CSVLGGTGELFF. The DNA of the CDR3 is TGCAGCGTTCTAGGGGGCACCGGGGAGCTGTTTTTT.

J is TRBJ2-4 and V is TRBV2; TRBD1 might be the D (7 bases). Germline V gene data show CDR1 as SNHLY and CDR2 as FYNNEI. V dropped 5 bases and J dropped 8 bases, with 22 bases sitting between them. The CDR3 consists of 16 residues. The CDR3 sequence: CASSTDRASSGDIQYF. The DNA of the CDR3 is TGTGCCAGCAGTACTGACAGGGCGAGTTCGGGAGACATTCAGTACTTC.

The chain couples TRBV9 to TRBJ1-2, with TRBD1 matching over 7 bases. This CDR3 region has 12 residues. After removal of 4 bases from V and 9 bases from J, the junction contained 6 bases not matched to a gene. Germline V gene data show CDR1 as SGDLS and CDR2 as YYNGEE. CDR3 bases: TGTGCCAGCAGCCCCCGACAGGGAAGCTACACCTTC. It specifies CASSPRQGSYTF.